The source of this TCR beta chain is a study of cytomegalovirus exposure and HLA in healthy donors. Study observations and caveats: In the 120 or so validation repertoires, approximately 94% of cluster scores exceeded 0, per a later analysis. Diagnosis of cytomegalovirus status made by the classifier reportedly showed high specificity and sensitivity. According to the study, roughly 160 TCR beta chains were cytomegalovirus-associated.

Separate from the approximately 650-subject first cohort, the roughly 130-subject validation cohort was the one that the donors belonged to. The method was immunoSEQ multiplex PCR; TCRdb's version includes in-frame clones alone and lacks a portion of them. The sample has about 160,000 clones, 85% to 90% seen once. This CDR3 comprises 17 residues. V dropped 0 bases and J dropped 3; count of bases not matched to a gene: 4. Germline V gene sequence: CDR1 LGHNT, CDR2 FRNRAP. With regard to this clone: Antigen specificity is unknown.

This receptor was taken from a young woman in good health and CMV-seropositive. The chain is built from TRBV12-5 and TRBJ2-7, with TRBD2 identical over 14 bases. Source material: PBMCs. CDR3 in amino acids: CASGLVLGLAGDYEQYF. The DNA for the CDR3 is TGTGCTAGTGGTTTGGTATTGGGACTAGCGGGAGACTACGAGCAGTACTTC.